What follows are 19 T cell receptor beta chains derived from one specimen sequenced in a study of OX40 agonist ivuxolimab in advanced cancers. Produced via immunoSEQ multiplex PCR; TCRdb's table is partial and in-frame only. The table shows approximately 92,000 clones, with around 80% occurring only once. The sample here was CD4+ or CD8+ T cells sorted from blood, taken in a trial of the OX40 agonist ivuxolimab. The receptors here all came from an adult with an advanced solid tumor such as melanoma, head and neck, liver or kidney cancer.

CDR3 loop: CASSQSKGTGVNTGELFF. CDR3 in DNA: TGCGCCAGCAGTCAATCGAAGGGGACAGGGGTGAACACCGGGGAGCTGTTTTTT. The chain recombines TRBV23-1 with TRBJ2-2, with TRBD1 matching over 10 bases. TRBV23-1 has ORF status, its function being uncertain. This CDR3 region has 18 residues. V lost 0 bases to trimming and J lost 1 base; unmatched junction nucleotides: 5.

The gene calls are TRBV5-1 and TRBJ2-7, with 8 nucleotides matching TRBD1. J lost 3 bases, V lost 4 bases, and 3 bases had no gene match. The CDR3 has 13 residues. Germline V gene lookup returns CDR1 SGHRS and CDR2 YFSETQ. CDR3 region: CASSPTGVYEQYF. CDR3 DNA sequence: TGCGCCAGCAGCCCGACAGGGGTCTACGAGCAGTACTTC.

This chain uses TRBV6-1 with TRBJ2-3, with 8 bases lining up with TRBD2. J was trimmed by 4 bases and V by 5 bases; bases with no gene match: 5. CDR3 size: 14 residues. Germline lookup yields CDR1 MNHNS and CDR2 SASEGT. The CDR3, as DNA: TGTGCCAGCAGTTCCGGGACTAGACCAGATACGCAGTATTTT. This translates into CASSSGTRPDTQYF.

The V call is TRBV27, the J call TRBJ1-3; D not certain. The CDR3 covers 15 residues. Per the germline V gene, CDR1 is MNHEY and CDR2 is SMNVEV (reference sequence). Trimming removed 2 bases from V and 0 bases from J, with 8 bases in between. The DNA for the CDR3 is TGTGCCAGCAGTTTAGAGGCAGCCTCTGGAAACACCATATATTTT. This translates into CASSLEAASGNTIYF.

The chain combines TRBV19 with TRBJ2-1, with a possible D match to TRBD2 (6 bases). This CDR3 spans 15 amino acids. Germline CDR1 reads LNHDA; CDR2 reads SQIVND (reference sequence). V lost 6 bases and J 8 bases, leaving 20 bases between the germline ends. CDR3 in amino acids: CASRRLDYGTHEQFF. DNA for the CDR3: TGTGCCAGTAGGCGGCTGGACTATGGGACGCATGAGCAGTTCTTC.

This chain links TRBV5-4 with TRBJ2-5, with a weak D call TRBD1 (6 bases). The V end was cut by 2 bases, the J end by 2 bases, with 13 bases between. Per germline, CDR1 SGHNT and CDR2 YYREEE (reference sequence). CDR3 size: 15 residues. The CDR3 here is CASSFGQTTQETQYF. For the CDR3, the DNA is TGTGCCAGCAGCTTTGGACAGACGACACAAGAGACCCAGTACTTC.

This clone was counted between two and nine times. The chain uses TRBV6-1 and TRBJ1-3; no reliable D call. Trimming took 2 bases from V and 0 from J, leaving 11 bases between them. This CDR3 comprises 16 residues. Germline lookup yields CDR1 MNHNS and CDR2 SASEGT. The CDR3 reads CASSESRTISGNTIYF. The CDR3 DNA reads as TGTGCCAGCAGTGAATCCCGGACTATCTCTGGAAACACCATATATTTT.

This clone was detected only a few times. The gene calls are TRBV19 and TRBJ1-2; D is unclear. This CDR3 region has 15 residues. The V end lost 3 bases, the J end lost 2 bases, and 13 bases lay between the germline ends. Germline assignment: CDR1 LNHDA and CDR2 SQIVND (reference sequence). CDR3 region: CASSIAPALNYGYTF. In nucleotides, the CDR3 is TGTGCCAGTAGTATCGCGCCAGCTTTAAACTATGGCTACACCTTC.

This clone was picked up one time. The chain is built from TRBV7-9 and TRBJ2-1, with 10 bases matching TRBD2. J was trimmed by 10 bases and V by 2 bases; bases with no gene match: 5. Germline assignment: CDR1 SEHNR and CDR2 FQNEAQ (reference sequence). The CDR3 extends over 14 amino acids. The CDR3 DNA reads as TGTGCCAGCAGCTTACAAGCGGGAGGGGGGGAGCAGTTCTTC. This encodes CASSLQAGGGEQFF.

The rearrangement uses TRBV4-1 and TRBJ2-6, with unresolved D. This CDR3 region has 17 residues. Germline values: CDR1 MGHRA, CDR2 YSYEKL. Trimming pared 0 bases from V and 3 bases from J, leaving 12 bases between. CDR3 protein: CASSQDPGRGGANVLTF. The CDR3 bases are TGCGCCAGCAGCCAAGATCCTGGGCGCGGTGGGGCCAACGTCCTGACTTTC.

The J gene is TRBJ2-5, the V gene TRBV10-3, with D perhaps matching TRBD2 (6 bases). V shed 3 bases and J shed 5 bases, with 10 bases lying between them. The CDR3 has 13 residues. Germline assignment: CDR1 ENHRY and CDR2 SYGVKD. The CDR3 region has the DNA TGTGCCATCAGTGAATCTGGGAGGGAGACCCAGTACTTC. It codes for CAISESGRETQYF.

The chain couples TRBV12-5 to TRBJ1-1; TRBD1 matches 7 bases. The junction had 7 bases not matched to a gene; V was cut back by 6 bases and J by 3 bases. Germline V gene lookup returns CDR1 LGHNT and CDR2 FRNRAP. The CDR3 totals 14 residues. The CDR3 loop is CASGPQGFDTEAFF. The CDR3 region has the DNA TGTGCTAGTGGACCACAGGGGTTCGACACTGAAGCTTTCTTT. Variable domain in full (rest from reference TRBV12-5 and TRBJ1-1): DARVTQTPRHKVTEMGQEVTMRCQPILGHNTVFWYRQTMMQGLELLAYFRNRAPLDDSGMPKDRFSAEMPDATLATLKIQPSEPRDSAVYFCASGPQGFDTEAFFGQGTRLTVV.

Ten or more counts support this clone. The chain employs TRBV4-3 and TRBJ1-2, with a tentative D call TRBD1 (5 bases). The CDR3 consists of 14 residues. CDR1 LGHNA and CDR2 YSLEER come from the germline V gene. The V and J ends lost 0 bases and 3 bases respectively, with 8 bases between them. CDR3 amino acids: CASSQDPTDYGYTF. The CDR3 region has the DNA TGCGCCAGCAGCCAAGATCCGACAGACTATGGCTACACCTTC.

The CDR3 nucleotides are TGCGCCAGCAGCCAGGACATAAGCAGGGACTACGAGCAGTACTTC. Translating it yields CASSQDISRDYEQYF. The chain recombines TRBV4-3 with TRBJ2-7; tentative D call: TRBD1 (5 bases). Trimming left V 3 bases short and J 3 bases short, with 15 bases between. Germline CDR1 LGHNA, CDR2 YSLEER. This CDR3 is built from 15 residues.

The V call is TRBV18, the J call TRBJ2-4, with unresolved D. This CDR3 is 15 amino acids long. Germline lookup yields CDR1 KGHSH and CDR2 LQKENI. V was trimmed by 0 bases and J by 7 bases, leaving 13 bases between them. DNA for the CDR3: TGTGCCAGCTCACCACCGGGCGGTGGGGTGAACATTCAGTACTTC. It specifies CASSPPGGGVNIQYF.

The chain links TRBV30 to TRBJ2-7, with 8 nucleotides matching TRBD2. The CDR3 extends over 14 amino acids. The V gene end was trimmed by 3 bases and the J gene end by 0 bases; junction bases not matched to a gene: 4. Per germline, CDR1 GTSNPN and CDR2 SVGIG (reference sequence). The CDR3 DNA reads TGTGCCTGGAGCATAGCGGGGTCCTCCTACGAGCAGTACTTC. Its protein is CAWSIAGSSYEQYF. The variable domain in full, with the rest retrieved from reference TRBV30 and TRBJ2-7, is SQTIHQWPATLVQPVGSPLSLECTVEGTSNPNLYWYRQAAGRGLQLLFYSVGIGQISSEVPQNLSASRPQDRQFILSSKKLLLSDSGFYLCAWSIAGSSYEQYFGPGTRLTVT.

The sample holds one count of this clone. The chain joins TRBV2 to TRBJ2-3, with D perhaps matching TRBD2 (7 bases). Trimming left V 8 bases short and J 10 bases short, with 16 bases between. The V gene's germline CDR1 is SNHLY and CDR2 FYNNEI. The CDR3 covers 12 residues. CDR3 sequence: CASEPGGGAQYF. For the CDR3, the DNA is TGTGCCAGCGAACCTGGAGGGGGGGCGCAGTATTTT.

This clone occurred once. This CDR3 reads CAISGIPGQGFGAMNTEAFF. CDR3 DNA: TGTGCCATCAGTGGGATTCCGGGACAGGGATTCGGCGCGATGAACACTGAAGCTTTCTTT. The chain carries TRBV10-3 and TRBJ1-1; TRBD1 matches 9 bases. The CDR3 extends over 20 amino acids. The germline gives CDR1 ENHRY, CDR2 SYGVKD. V dropped 4 bases and J dropped 0; count of bases not matched to a gene: 18.

CDR3 DNA sequence: TGCGCCAGCAGCTTGGATGTATGGGGCCACTCTGGGGCCAACGTCCTGACTTTC. It codes for CASSLDVWGHSGANVLTF. The rearrangement links TRBV5-1 to TRBJ2-6; a weak D match, TRBD1 (5 bases). The CDR3 loop spans 18 amino acids. Germline CDR1 SGHRS, CDR2 YFSETQ. V dropped 0 bases and J dropped 0 bases, with 13 bases sitting between them.